Sequencing of this T cell receptor beta chain was carried out in a study of graft-versus-host responses after intestinal transplantation. For the study at large: Recipients obtained multivisceral, liver-intestinal, or isolated intestinal transplants. Each patient got anti-thymocyte globulin induction, then tacrolimus and steroids for around 3 years.

To note about this clone: Its target is not known.

Findings and caveats of the study: GvH clones appeared in recipient marrow, some first in ileum or blood.

V gave up 5 bases and J gave up 6 bases; unmatched junction bases: 6. The CDR3 is 14 residues long. Looked up from germline, CDR1 is MNHEY and CDR2 is SMNVEV (reference sequence). Sequencing was performed with immunoSEQ multiplex PCR; in TCRdb, only in-frame clones are kept and a portion is missing. The table has about 51,000 clones, about 89% seen once. V and J are TRBV27 and TRBJ2-7; 11 bases map to TRBD2. The receptor's source is a human donor who was the organ donor for an intestinal transplant. The sequencing used unstimulated CD4+ T cells sorted from spleen or lymph node cells, collected before transplant. The chain's CDR3 is CASSRTSGYSEQYF. The CDR3 bases are TGTGCCAGCAGTCGGACTAGCGGGTATTCCGAGCAGTACTTC.